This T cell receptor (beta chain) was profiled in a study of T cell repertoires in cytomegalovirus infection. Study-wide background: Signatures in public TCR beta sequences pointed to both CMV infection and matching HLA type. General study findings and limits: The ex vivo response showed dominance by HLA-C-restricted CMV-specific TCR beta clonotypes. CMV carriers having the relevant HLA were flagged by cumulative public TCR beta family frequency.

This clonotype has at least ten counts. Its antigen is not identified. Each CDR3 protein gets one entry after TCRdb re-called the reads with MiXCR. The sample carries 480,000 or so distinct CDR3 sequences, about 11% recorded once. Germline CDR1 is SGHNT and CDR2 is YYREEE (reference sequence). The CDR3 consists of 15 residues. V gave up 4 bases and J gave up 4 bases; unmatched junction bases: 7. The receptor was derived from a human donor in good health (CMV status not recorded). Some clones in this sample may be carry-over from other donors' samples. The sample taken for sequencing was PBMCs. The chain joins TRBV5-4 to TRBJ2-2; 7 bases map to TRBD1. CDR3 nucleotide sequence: TGTGCCAGCAGCGAACTGGGACAGATCACCGGGGAGCTGTTTTTT. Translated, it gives CASSELGQITGELFF.